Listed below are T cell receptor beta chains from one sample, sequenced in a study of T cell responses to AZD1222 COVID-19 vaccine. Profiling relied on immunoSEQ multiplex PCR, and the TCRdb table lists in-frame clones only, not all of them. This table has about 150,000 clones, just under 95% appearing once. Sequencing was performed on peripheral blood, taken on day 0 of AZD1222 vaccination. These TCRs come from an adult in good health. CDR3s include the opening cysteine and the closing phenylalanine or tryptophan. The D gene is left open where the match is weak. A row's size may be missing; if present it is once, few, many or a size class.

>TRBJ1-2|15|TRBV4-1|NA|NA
CASSQEGMVGYGYTF
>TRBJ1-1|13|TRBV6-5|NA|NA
CASSPVGNTEAFF
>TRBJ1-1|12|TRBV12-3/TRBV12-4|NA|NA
CASSYTGTEAFF
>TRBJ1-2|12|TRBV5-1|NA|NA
CASSPTGRGYTF
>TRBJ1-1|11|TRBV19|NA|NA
CAQRPNTEAFF
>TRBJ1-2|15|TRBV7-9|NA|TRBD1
CASSSSTDRARGYTF
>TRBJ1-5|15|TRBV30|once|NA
CAWSPLTNSKQPQHF
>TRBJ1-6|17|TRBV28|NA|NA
CASSPATGGWDNSPLHF
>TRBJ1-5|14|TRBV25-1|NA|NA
CASSDQDGNQPQHF
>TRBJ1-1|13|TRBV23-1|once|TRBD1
CASTSTGGTEAFF
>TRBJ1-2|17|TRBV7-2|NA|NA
CASSLYSGGQAAYGYTF
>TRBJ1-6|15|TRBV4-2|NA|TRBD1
CASSPGQGEYSPLHF
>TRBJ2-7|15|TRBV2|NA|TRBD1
CASSEARDRRYEQYF
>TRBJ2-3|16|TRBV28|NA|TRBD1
CASNPGQGTLADTQYF